This TCR beta chain was sequenced during a study of cytomegalovirus exposure and HLA in healthy donors. The primer mix had 60 Vbeta and 13 Jbeta primers. Profiled with immunoSEQ multiplex PCR; TCRdb holds only in-frame clones, not every one. This table holds approximately 140,000 clones, more than 60% found once. V was trimmed by 3 bases and J by 5 bases, leaving 16 bases between them. Per germline, CDR1 LGHNA and CDR2 YNFKEQ. This CDR3 has 15 residues. The sequenced material came from PBMCs. The chain recombines TRBV4-2 with TRBJ1-1; possible D gene TRBD1, 5 bases. This TCR was sampled from a young woman in good health and CMV-seronegative. The CDR3 nucleotides are TGTGCCAGCAGCCACCGACAAGGGGCCGAGACTGAAGCTTTCTTT. Translated: CASSHRQGAETEAFF.